These 19 T cell receptor beta chains came from one sample sequenced in a study of blood T cell repertoires in COVID-19. The method was immunoSEQ multiplex PCR; TCRdb's version includes in-frame clones alone and lacks a portion of them. The table lists approximately 50,000 clones, roughly 87% of them singletons. Sequenced: peripheral blood. Receptor source: a man aged 45-65 years with active COVID-19.

The chain is built from TRBV27 and TRBJ1-4; a weak D match, TRBD1 (5 bases). CDR1 MNHEY and CDR2 SMNVEV come from the germline V gene (reference sequence). Trimming pared 4 bases from V and 8 bases from J, leaving 17 bases between. The CDR3 sequence is 15 residues long. CDR3 residues: CASSYQTAAFEKLFF. The CDR3 DNA is TGTGCCAGCAGTTATCAGACAGCCGCCTTCGAAAAACTGTTTTTT.

The V call is TRBV6-5, the J call TRBJ2-3; 9 bases fit TRBD2. Trimming cost V 7 bases and J 1 base; bases outside gene matches: 3. The V gene's germline CDR1 is MNHEY and CDR2 SVGAGI. This CDR3 has 14 residues. The CDR3 region has the DNA TGTGCCAGCACTTTAGCGGGGGGCACAGATACGCAGTATTTT. Encoded protein: CASTLAGGTDTQYF.

Remarks on this clone: One end of the junction fails to match germline, which may point to a read error. The V and J genes are TRBV24-1 and TRBJ2-3; D unresolved. Germline V gene lookup returns CDR1 KGHDR and CDR2 SFDVKD. There are 14 residues in the CDR3. The DNA for the CDR3 is TGTGCCACCAGTGATCCCAACCTCGACTCCCAGTTGCATTTT. Protein sequence: CATSDPNLDSQLHF.

The chain combines TRBV27 with TRBJ1-6, with a possible D match to TRBD1 (6 bases). The V end was cut by 3 bases, the J end by 0 bases, with 9 bases between. Germline V lookup: CDR1 MNHEY, CDR2 SMNVEV (reference sequence). This CDR3 is 16 amino acids long. The CDR3 protein is CASSLGHSSYNSPLHF. The CDR3 region has the DNA TGTGCCAGCAGTTTGGGACATAGCTCCTATAATTCACCCCTCCACTTT.

The CDR3 bases are TGTGCCAGCAGCGGAGGGAATTATGGCTACACCTTC. This sequence encodes CASSGGNYGYTF. This chain connects TRBV28 to TRBJ1-2; D uncertain. The CDR3 spans 12 residues. V lost 6 bases to trimming and J lost 5 bases, with 10 bases between them. Germline lookup yields CDR1 MDHEN and CDR2 SYDVKM.

CDR3 in DNA: TGTGCCTGCCCATCAGGAACCGCTAACTATGGCTACACCTTC. It codes for CACPSGTANYGYTF. V is TRBV30 and J is TRBJ1-2; no definite D call. The V end was cut by 6 bases, the J end by 0 bases, with 14 bases between. The germline CDR1 and CDR2 sequences are GTSNPN and SVGIG (reference sequence). There are 14 residues in the CDR3.

The rearrangement uses TRBV9 and TRBJ1-6, with 10 bases fitting TRBD1. The CDR3 has 14 residues. After removal of 3 bases from V and 9 bases from J, the junction contained 3 bases not matched to a gene. The germline CDR1 and CDR2 sequences are SGDLS and YYNGEE. For the CDR3, the DNA is TGTGCCAGCAGCGGCCGGGACAGGGGTTCACCCCTCCACTTT. Translated, it gives CASSGRDRGSPLHF.

Written as DNA, the CDR3 is TGTGCCAGTAGTATAGCGGTGAACAATGAGCAGTTCTTC. Protein sequence: CASSIAVNNEQFF. This chain joins TRBV19 and TRBJ2-1; D is unclear. Trimming took 1 base from V and 5 from J, leaving 6 bases between them. Germline V gene data show CDR1 as LNHDA and CDR2 as SQIVND (reference sequence). CDR3 length equals 13 residues.

V is TRBV25-1 and J is TRBJ2-7, with 7 bases that match TRBD1. Losses at the gene ends were 6 bases for V and 5 bases for J; bases not matched to a gene: 1. The germline V gene has CDR1 MGHDK and CDR2 SYGVNS. This CDR3 comprises 11 residues. The CDR3, as DNA: TGTGCCAGCAGCAGGGGGAACGAGCAGTACTTC. It specifies CASSRGNEQYF.

This clone was recorded a few times. The V and J genes are TRBV5-1 and TRBJ1-6; D is unresolved. The CDR3 is 13 residues long. Trimming pared 4 bases from V and 7 bases from J, leaving 9 bases between. CDR1 is SGHRS and CDR2 is YFSETQ in the germline V gene. The DNA of the CDR3 is TGCGCCAGCAGCATGGATCAGAATTCACCCCTCCACTTT. Its protein is CASSMDQNSPLHF.

The chain combines TRBV11-2 with TRBJ2-7, with 8 bases that match TRBD1. CDR1 SGHAT and CDR2 FQNNGV come from the germline V gene. The CDR3 has 15 amino acids. V lost 6 bases and J lost 3; bases outside the gene matches: 10. The CDR3 DNA follows: TGTGCCAGCAGTACCTACAGGGGGATGGGCTACGAGCAGTACTTC. It encodes CASSTYRGMGYEQYF.

The chain employs TRBV7-2 and TRBJ2-5, with TRBD1 identical over 8 bases. The CDR3 totals 16 residues. The V segment lost 0 bases and the J segment 3 bases; nucleotides outside the gene matches: 6. CDR1 is SGHTA and CDR2 is FQGNSA in the germline V gene. In DNA form, the CDR3 reads TGTGCCAGCAGCTTAGCGACAGGGGCTTCCGAAGAGACCCAGTACTTC. Translating gives CASSLATGASEETQYF. Drawing the rest from reference TRBV7-2 and TRBJ2-5, the complete variable domain is GAGVSQSPSNKVTEKGKDVELRCDPISGHTALYWYRQSLGQGLEFLIYFQGNSAPDKSGLPSDRFSAERTGGSVSTLTIQRTQQEDSAVYLCASSLATGASEETQYFGPGTRLLVL.

The rearrangement joins TRBV19 to TRBJ2-1, with D possibly TRBD1 on 6 matching bases. CDR3 length equals 15 residues. The ends were cut back, 7 bases at V and 7 bases at J, with 20 bases in the middle. Germline V CDR1 and CDR2: LNHDA, SQIVND (reference sequence). This CDR3 reads CASTSDSQVRNEQFF. The CDR3 nucleotides read TGTGCCAGTACCTCGGACAGCCAAGTCAGGAATGAGCAGTTCTTC.

The chain combines TRBV7-2 with TRBJ1-3; perhaps TRBD1 as D (5 bases). This CDR3 has 12 amino acids. The germline V gene encodes CDR1 SGHTA and CDR2 FQGNSA. The ends were cut back, 4 bases at V and 10 bases at J, with 11 bases in the middle. CDR3: CASSSSGATIYF. The CDR3 DNA follows: TGTGCCAGCAGCTCTAGCGGGGCGACCATATATTTT.

J is TRBJ1-5 and V is TRBV30; 7 bases map to TRBD1. The germline gives CDR1 GTSNPN, CDR2 SVGIG (reference sequence). CDR3 length: 14 amino acids. J lost 7 bases, V lost 5 bases, and 11 bases had no gene match. The chain's CDR3 is CAWSTGTVGQPQHF. The CDR3 DNA follows: TGTGCCTGGTCGACAGGGACGGTTGGACAGCCCCAGCATTTT.

The chain joins TRBV7-2 to TRBJ1-4; perhaps TRBD1 as D (6 bases). Trimming shortened V by 6 bases and J by 8 bases, and 19 bases separated the two germline ends. Germline lookup yields CDR1 SGHTA and CDR2 FQGNSA. CDR3 length: 15 residues. CDR3: CASRSSQGPGEKLFF. In DNA, the CDR3 is TGTGCCAGCAGATCCAGCCAGGGGCCTGGCGAAAAACTGTTTTTT. Variable domain in full (rest from reference TRBV7-2 and TRBJ1-4): GAGVSQSPSNKVTEKGKDVELRCDPISGHTALYWYRQSLGQGLEFLIYFQGNSAPDKSGLPSDRFSAERTGGSVSTLTIQRTQQEDSAVYLCASRSSQGPGEKLFFGSGTQLSVL.

This rearrangement joins TRBV19 to TRBJ2-2, with D possibly being TRBD1 (5 bases). Trimming shortened V by 7 bases and J by 6 bases, and 24 bases separated the two germline ends. CDR1 is LNHDA and CDR2 is SQIVND in the germline V gene (reference sequence). This CDR3 region has 17 residues. CDR3 region: CASTSGAGLVAAGELFF. The DNA of the CDR3 is TGTGCCAGTACTTCTGGGGCCGGTCTGGTTGCCGCCGGGGAGCTGTTTTTT.

The genes are TRBV2 and TRBJ2-1; 11 nucleotides agree with TRBD2. Germline loops: CDR1 SNHLY, CDR2 FYNNEI. V shed 0 bases, J shed 2 bases, and the junction held 6 bases outside the gene matches. The CDR3 covers 18 residues. The CDR3 region is CASSEAVLAGGPYNEQFF. The CDR3 coding sequence is TGTGCCAGCAGTGAAGCGGTATTAGCGGGGGGGCCCTACAATGAGCAGTTCTTC.

The chain employs TRBV9 and TRBJ1-4; D is unclear. Trimming pared 4 bases from V and 6 bases from J, leaving 13 bases between. CDR1 is SGDLS, CDR2 YYNGEE, per germline. This CDR3 comprises 14 residues. CDR3 amino acids: CASSPSGNHEKLFF. The CDR3 bases are TGTGCCAGCAGCCCATCAGGAAATCATGAAAAACTGTTTTTT.